This T cell receptor beta chain was identified during a study of blood T cell repertoires in COVID-19. Germline V gene sequence: CDR1 SGHAT, CDR2 FQNNGV. Losses at the gene ends were 6 bases for V and 3 bases for J; bases not matched to a gene: 10. This CDR3 spans 15 amino acids. This clone was recorded a few times. The table came from immunoSEQ multiplex PCR; TCRdb's copy has only in-frame clones and leaves some out. Altogether about 68,000 clones are present, approximately 88% being singletons, with the ten largest covering 8% to 9%. J is TRBJ2-7 and V is TRBV11-2; 8 nucleotides match TRBD1. Input material: peripheral blood. This clonotype was obtained from a man in his fifties with active COVID-19. DNA of the CDR3: TGTGCCAGCAGACCTACGACAGGGGAGGTCTACGAGCAGTACTTC. Amino acid sequence: CASRPTTGEVYEQYF.